This T cell receptor (beta chain) came from a study of blood T cell repertoires in COVID-19. The ends were cut back, 4 bases at V and 0 bases at J, with 16 bases in the middle. The CDR3 consists of 18 residues. CDR1 and CDR2 from the germline V gene are SGHVS and FQNEAQ. This clone has a single count. The table came from immunoSEQ multiplex PCR; TCRdb's copy has only in-frame clones and leaves some out. This sample has 150,000 to 200,000 clones; about 86% occur once, and the top ten carry roughly 9.7%. The chain has TRBV7-8 and TRBJ1-6, with D possibly matching TRBD1 (6 bases). The sequenced sample was peripheral blood. This TCR derives from a woman aged 55-75 years with COVID-19, enrolled during active disease. The CDR3 nucleotides are TGTGCCAGCAGCTCAGGGGTTCAGGGTAGCTCCTATAATTCACCCCTCCACTTT. Protein product: CASSSGVQGSSYNSPLHF. Full variable domain (rest looked up from reference TRBV7-8 and TRBJ1-6): GAGVSQSPRYKVAKRGQDVALRCDPISGHVSLFWYQQALGQGPEFLTYFQNEAQLDKSGLPSDRFFAERPEGSVSTLKIQRTQQEDSAVYLCASSSGVQGSSYNSPLHFGNGTRLTVT.